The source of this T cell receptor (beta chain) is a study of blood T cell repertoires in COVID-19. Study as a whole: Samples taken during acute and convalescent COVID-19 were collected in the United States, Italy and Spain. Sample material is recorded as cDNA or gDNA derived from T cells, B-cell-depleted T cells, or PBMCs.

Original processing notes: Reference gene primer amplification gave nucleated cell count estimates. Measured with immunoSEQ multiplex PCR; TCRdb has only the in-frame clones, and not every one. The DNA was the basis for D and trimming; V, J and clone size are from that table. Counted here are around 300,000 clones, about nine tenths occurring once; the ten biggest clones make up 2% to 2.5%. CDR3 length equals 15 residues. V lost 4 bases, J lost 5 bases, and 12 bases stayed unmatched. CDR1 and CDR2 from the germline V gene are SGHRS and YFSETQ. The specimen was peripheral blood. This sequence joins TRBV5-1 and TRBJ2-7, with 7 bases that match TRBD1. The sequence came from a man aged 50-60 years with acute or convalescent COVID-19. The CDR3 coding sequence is TGCGCCAGCAGCATGAGATCCGGGACAGATCACGAGCAGTACTTC. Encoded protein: CASSMRSGTDHEQYF.